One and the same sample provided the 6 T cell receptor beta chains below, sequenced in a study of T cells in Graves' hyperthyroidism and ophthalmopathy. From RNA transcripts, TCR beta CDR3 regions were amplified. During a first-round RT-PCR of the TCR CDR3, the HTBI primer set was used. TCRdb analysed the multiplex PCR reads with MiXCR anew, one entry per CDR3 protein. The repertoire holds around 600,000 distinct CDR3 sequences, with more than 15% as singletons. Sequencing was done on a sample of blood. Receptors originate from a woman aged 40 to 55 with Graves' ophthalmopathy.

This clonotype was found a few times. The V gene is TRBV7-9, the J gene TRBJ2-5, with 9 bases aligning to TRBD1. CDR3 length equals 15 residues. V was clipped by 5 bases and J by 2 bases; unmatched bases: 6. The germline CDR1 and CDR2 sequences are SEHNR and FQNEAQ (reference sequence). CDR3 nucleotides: TGTGCCAGCAGCATGGACAGGGGCCAGCAAGAGACCCAGTACTTC. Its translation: CASSMDRGQQETQYF.

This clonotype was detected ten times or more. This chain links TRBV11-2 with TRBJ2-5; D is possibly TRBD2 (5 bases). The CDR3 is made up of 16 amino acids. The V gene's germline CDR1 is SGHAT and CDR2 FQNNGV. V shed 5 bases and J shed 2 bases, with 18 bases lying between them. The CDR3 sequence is CASSGGGVGEQETQYF. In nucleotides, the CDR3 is TGTGCCAGCAGCGGAGGTGGTGTGGGAGAGCAAGAGACCCAGTACTTC.

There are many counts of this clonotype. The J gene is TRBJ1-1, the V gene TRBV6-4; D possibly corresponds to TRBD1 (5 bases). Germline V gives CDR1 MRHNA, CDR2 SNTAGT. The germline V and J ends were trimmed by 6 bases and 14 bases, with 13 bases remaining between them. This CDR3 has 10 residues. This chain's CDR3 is CASRTQGGFF. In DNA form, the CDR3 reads TGTGCCAGCAGAACCCAGGGAGGGTTCTTT.

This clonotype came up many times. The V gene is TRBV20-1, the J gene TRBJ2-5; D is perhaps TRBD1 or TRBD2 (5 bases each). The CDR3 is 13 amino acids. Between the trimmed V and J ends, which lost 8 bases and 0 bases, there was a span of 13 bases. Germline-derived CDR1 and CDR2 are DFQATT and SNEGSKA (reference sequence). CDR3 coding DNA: TGCAGTATAACGGGACCGAACCAAGAGACCCAGTACTTC. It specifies CSITGPNQETQYF.

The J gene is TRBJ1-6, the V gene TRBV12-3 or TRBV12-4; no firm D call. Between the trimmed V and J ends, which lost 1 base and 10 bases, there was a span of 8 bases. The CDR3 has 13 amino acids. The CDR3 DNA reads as TGTGCCAGCAGTTTAGAGTTAGTGTCACCCCTCCACTTT. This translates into CASSLELVSPLHF.

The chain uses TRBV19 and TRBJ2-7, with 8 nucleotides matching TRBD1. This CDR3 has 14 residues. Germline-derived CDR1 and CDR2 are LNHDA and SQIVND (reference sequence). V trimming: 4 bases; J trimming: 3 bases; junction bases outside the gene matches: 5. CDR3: CASSTRQGYYEQYF. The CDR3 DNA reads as TGTGCCAGTAGTACGCGACAGGGGTACTACGAGCAGTACTTC.